The present entry profiles one T cell receptor (beta chain) with its context. This clonotype has just a few counts. The antigen it binds to is not known. There are no base qualities to consult, and no much larger clone falls within one base. The source of the sample is a study of T cells in Graves' hyperthyroidism and ophthalmopathy (dated by TCRdb to about 2019). Notes on the research overall: Peripheral blood samples were taken at the time of initial diagnosis, prior to any treatment. To identify TCR V-J signatures that set the groups apart, the researchers used a discovery cohort of 90 to 100 patients, made up of roughly 40 with Graves' ophthalmopathy and 57 with stable Graves' hyperthyroidism. An independent validation cohort of 18 to 20 hyperthyroidism patients and over 15 patients who later progressed to ophthalmopathy tested prospective prediction of ophthalmopathy. The 90 to 100 discovery patients were randomly divided into training and test sets at a 7:3 ratio. The study also compared thyroid tissue and blood T-cell repertoires from 5 to 7 Graves' hyperthyroidism patients. After blood sampling, hyperthyroidism patients were treated with methimazole at a starting dose of 30 mg daily, and ophthalmopathy patients were treated with high-dose intravenous methylprednisolone. TCR Vbeta CDR3 sequencing of around 130 peripheral blood samples (around 45 ophthalmopathy, about 80 hyperthyroidism and approximately 17 progressor patients) is reported in the paper.

Taken from cysteine to phenylalanine, the CDR3 has 12 residues. Only the CDR3 region is kept as DNA, spanning 36 bases read in frame from base 1. The germline V gene (reference sequence) gives CDR1 as LNHDA and CDR2 as SQIVND. Trimming takes 6 bases from V and 5 bases from J, and the germline ends sit 7 bases apart. Hyperthyroidism patients were newly diagnosed, had a disease duration of under 2 months, and were aged 18 to 65 years. Patients with uncontrolled infections, other autoimmune diseases, pregnancy or lactation were excluded. Diagnoses relied on clinical symptoms, serum thyroxine and TRAb, thyroid ultrasound and orbital computed tomography. Blood from progressor patients was collected at the time of first diagnosis with hyperthyroidism, before any ophthalmopathy symptoms had appeared. PBMCs were separated from approximately 9.9 ml of fresh peripheral blood using Ficoll-Paque density gradient centrifugation. Progressor patients were defined as those initially diagnosed with Graves' hyperthyroidism in whom ophthalmopathy developed during follow-up. Total RNA was extracted using Trizol reagent, and RNA quality was assessed on an Agilent 2100 Bioanalyzer.

The research as a whole found: No statistical method was used to set the sample size in advance, and investigators knew the group allocation. A model built on a 13 V-J signature distinguished ophthalmopathy from stable hyperthyroidism, reaching roughly 88% sensitivity and approximately 83% specificity in cross-validation and 80%/75% in testing. In validation, the model predicted progression to ophthalmopathy with approximately 69% sensitivity and 72% to 85% specificity, a median of approximately 6.5 months before onset. Most expanded thyroid clonotypes (frequency above 0.001) were also found in blood, which suggests that blood repertoires may mirror thyroid immune responses.

Amplification of TCR beta CDR3 regions was carried out from RNA transcripts. The first round of RT-PCR for the TCR CDR3 was performed with the HTBI primer set and the Qiagen OneStep RT-PCR kit. A second multiplex PCR round built the libraries, followed by size selection and purification. Paired-end sequencing of the libraries was performed with 100 bp reads on an Illumina HiSeq2000. The authors processed their data as follows. Raw data were processed with SOAPnuke, discarding reads with adapters, uncalled bases, mean Phred below 15, or no exact constant-primer or identifier match. High-quality paired reads were merged using COPE v1.2.5, and each unique nucleotide sequence was defined as a clonotype. MiTCR v1.1 was used to align the clonotypes against IMGT TRBV, TRBD and TRBJ reference segments. Only V-J combinations with frequency above 0.0001, covering 99% to 99.2% of repertoires, were analysed. A TCS score was defined as the ratio of F50 (clonal expansion) to E x V (chaos), with BLOSUM62-based TCRdist applied between CDR3 peptides within each V-J. Welch's t-statistics and random forest reduced roughly 540 V-J features to 13, which were used in a naive Bayes classifier (R e1071). TCRdb's own reprocessing of the public reads used fastp at Q25 and MiXCR and kept productive beta chains. Each CDR3 protein appears once, grouped with its most common genes and DNA. None of the V and J calls come from the authors' own analysis; TCRdb made them. The sample contains around 400,000 distinct CDR3 sequences, approximately 15% of them found a single time. The ten largest clones represent around a quarter of the sample.

The sequence was obtained from a woman under 30 with Graves' hyperthyroidism that later progressed to Graves' ophthalmopathy. The V gene is TRBV19 and the J gene is TRBJ2-2, with the identity of the D gene unclear. Material for sequencing was blood. The CDR3 region reads CASSDLTGELFF. The nucleotides are TGTGCCAGTAGCGACCTTACCGGGGAGCTGTTTTTT.